Listed here are 24 T cell receptor beta chains from one sample, sequenced in a study of low-dose radiotherapy and immunotherapy resistance in tumors. As to time point: before trial treatment. Gene-specific TRAV and TRBV primers were used for first-strand cDNA, covering alpha and beta chains. A constant-region primer paired with the V-primer adapter amplified TCRs over approximately 20 PCR cycles. MiXCR, run by TCRdb on the reads, gives a single entry per CDR3 protein. This table has about 82,000 distinct CDR3 sequences, approximately 17% appearing once. Sequencing was performed on PBMCs, taken before treatment. These receptors all stem from a male donor with prostate cancer.

This clonotype appeared many times. The gene calls are TRBV7-3 and TRBJ2-1; tentative D call: TRBD2 (6 bases). The CDR3 is 14 amino acids. V was clipped by 2 bases and J by 8 bases, with 13 bases between them. CDR1 is SGHTA and CDR2 is FQGTGA in the germline V gene. The CDR3 sequence is CASSLGGAMDEQFF. CDR3 nucleotide sequence: TGTGCCAGCAGCTTAGGAGGGGCTATGGATGAGCAGTTCTTC.

This clonotype has a handful of counts. The chain combines TRBV7-3 with TRBJ2-2; D is undetermined. V was shortened by 2 bases and J by 0 bases, with 1 base between the two germline ends. The CDR3 loop spans 13 amino acids. The germline V gene has CDR1 SGHTA and CDR2 FQGTGA. The CDR3 DNA reads as TGTGCCAGCAGCTTATCGAACACCGGGGAGCTGTTTTTT. It codes for CASSLSNTGELFF.

The chain links TRBV6-8 to TRBJ2-1; 8 bases align to TRBD2. CDR1 and CDR2 (germline): MNHGY, SAAAGT. The V gene end was trimmed by 5 bases and the J gene end by 4 bases; junction bases not matched to a gene: 4. The CDR3 is 14 residues long. DNA for the CDR3: TGTGCCAGCAGTGCACGGGAGGGATACAATGAGCAGTTCTTC. This gives the protein CASSAREGYNEQFF.

Many counts were recorded for this clonotype. The chain has TRBV12-5 and TRBJ1-2; weak D call: TRBD1 (6 bases). There are 14 residues in the CDR3. Germline V gives CDR1 LGHNT, CDR2 FRNRAP. The germline V and J ends were trimmed by 3 bases and 5 bases, with 13 bases remaining between them. Here the CDR3 DNA reads TGTGCTAGTGGTTTCCCCCAGGGGCTTTATGGCTACACCTTC. Its protein product is CASGFPQGLYGYTF.

This clonotype was counted many times. The chain recombines TRBV3-1 with TRBJ1-1; weak D call: TRBD1 (5 bases). Germline values: CDR1 LGHDT, CDR2 YNNKEL (reference sequence). The CDR3 runs to 13 residues. With 4 bases removed from V and 8 bases from J, the gap between germline ends came to 14 bases. The DNA for the CDR3 is TGTGCCAGCAGCCTACACAGGTTAGGGGAAGCTTTCTTT. This gives the protein CASSLHRLGEAFF.

This clonotype was observed at least ten times. DNA for the CDR3: TGTGCCAGCAGTGGAGAGCGGGAGGGTCCGGAGACCCAGTACTTC. The encoded protein is CASSGEREGPETQYF. This chain connects TRBV12-3 or TRBV12-4 to TRBJ2-5; the match to TRBD2 covers 10 bases. The length of the CDR3 is 15 residues. With V trimmed by 5 bases and J by 5 bases, 8 bases remained unmatched.

In regard to this clonotype: Given a far larger clone just one base away, this is likely a sequencing read error. The CDR3 nucleotides read TGTGCCAGTAGTCCCTCCCGGCACGGGACCGGGCAGGGCGACAGTCAGCCCCAGTATTTT. As protein: CASSPSRHGTGQGDSQPQYF. The chain combines TRBV19 with TRBJ2-3; D possibly uses TRBD1 or TRBD2 (5 bases each). CDR3 length equals 20 residues. Germline-derived CDR1 and CDR2 are LNHDA and SQIVND (reference sequence). Trimming left V 5 bases short and J 12 bases short, with 39 bases between.

This clonotype was counted at least ten times. The V and J genes are TRBV5-6 and TRBJ1-2; the D is unclear. CDR1 SGHDT and CDR2 YYEEEE come from the germline V gene. V lost 1 base to trimming and J lost 5 bases, with 18 bases between them. The CDR3 spans 16 residues. The CDR3 sequence: CASSLYVLTALYGYTF. In nucleotides, the CDR3 is TGTGCCAGCAGCTTGTACGTCTTAACAGCTTTATATGGCTACACCTTC.

The sample holds a few counts of this clonotype. The chain employs TRBV27 and TRBJ2-2; D not certain. The CDR3 is 14 residues long. Trimming left V 4 bases short and J 1 base short, with 7 bases between. The germline V gene encodes CDR1 MNHEY and CDR2 SMNVEV (reference sequence). The CDR3 is CASSWVGNTGELFF. CDR3 coding DNA: TGTGCCAGCAGTTGGGTAGGGAACACCGGGGAGCTGTTTTTT.

The rearrangement uses TRBV28 and TRBJ1-2; D possibly corresponds to TRBD1 (5 bases). This CDR3 has 12 residues. Germline V gene data show CDR1 as MDHEN and CDR2 as SYDVKM. V shed 6 bases and J shed 4 bases, with 9 bases lying between them. In DNA, the CDR3 is TGTGCCAGCAGCACTGGGGGCTATGGCTACACCTTC. Its protein product is CASSTGGYGYTF.

This clonotype was seen many times. V usage is TRBV7-2 and J usage is TRBJ2-5, with 12 bases matching TRBD2. Losses at the gene ends were 5 bases for V and 5 bases for J; bases not matched to a gene: 9. CDR1 SGHTA and CDR2 FQGNSA come from the germline V gene. The CDR3 has 16 amino acids. CDR3 region: CASSKGVGTSGETQYF. As DNA, the CDR3 is TGTGCCAGCAGCAAGGGAGTTGGGACTAGCGGGGAGACCCAGTACTTC.

This clonotype was counted at least ten times. This chain connects TRBV9 to TRBJ2-3; TRBD2 is a possible D gene (7 bases). Germline V gene data show CDR1 as SGDLS and CDR2 as YYNGEE. Trimming stripped 1 base from V and 6 bases from J, with 12 bases between. There are 14 residues in the CDR3. CDR3 sequence: CASSVSGGLDTQYF. The CDR3 bases are TGTGCCAGCAGCGTATCCGGGGGGCTGGATACGCAGTATTTT.

There are many counts of this clonotype. V usage is TRBV5-6 and J usage is TRBJ1-1; D is unclear. V lost 2 bases to trimming and J lost 1 base, with 9 bases between them. Germline V gene lookup returns CDR1 SGHDT and CDR2 YYEEEE. This CDR3 region has 14 residues. This CDR3 is CASSFGLRNTEAFF. The CDR3 DNA sequence: TGTGCCAGCAGCTTTGGACTCAGGAACACTGAAGCTTTCTTT.

As concerns this clonotype: It is likely a read error: a sequence one base away is far more abundant. Given the absence of the conserved phenylalanine or tryptophan at the CDR3 end, a read error is likely. This CDR3 is CASSDWRNTGELFL. The CDR3 DNA is TGTGCCAGCAGTGATTGGCGGAACACCGGGGAGCTGTTTTTA. This sequence joins TRBV28 and TRBJ2-2; D is uncertain. This CDR3 is 14 amino acids long. Germline V gene sequence: CDR1 MDHEN, CDR2 SYDVKM. The ends were cut back, 5 bases at V and 1 base at J, with 8 bases in the middle.

The chain is built from TRBV20-1 and TRBJ1-4; weak D call: TRBD1 (5 bases). V lost 6 bases, J lost 4 bases, and 9 bases lay in between. Germline CDR1 DFQATT, CDR2 SNEGSKA (reference sequence). This CDR3 contains 12 residues. The CDR3 region is CSAPQGNEKLFF. Here the CDR3 DNA reads TGCAGTGCCCCTCAGGGTAATGAAAAACTGTTTTTT.

This clonotype was seen at least ten times. The chain carries TRBV14 and TRBJ2-3; possibly TRBD1 for D (5 bases). Germline V gene lookup returns CDR1 SGHDN and CDR2 FVKESK. V was cut by 1 base and J by 1 base, with 12 bases left in between. CDR3 length: 16 amino acids. The CDR3, as DNA: TGTGCCAGCAGCCAAGCTTGGGGCAGGGGCACAGATACGCAGTATTTT. Residues: CASSQAWGRGTDTQYF.

This clonotype was observed a few times. The CDR3 DNA follows: TGTGCCAGCAGCTCTACAAGGTACTATGGCTACACCTTC. This codes for CASSSTRYYGYTF. The chain recombines TRBV7-9 with TRBJ1-2, with D unclear. V gave up 4 bases and J gave up 3 bases, with 9 bases separating them. CDR3 length: 13 residues. The germline gives CDR1 SEHNR, CDR2 FQNEAQ (reference sequence).

This clonotype was recorded many times. The chain links TRBV7-8 to TRBJ1-5; 9 positions agree with TRBD1. V was pared by 6 bases and J by 4 bases, with 10 bases of the junction left unmatched. This CDR3 spans 16 amino acids. CDR1 and CDR2 from the germline V gene are SGHVS and FQNEAQ. The CDR3 here is CASSPHPGQGNQPQHF. CDR3 in DNA: TGTGCCAGCAGTCCACATCCGGGACAGGGTAATCAGCCCCAGCATTTT.

This clonotype was seen many times. The chain joins TRBV19 to TRBJ2-7; D perhaps matches TRBD1 (5 bases). Germline CDR1 and CDR2: LNHDA and SQIVND (reference sequence). V lost 5 bases and J 3 bases, leaving 11 bases between the germline ends. The CDR3 totals 13 residues. This CDR3 is CASSQGASYEQYF. CDR3 nucleotides: TGTGCCAGTAGTCAAGGGGCGAGCTACGAGCAGTACTTC.

On this clonotype: It differs at one base from a far larger clone, so likely a read error. CDR3 nucleotide sequence: TGTGCCAGCAGCCGGGGACAGGGGGCCTTCCCCTACGAGCAGTTCTTC. Its protein product is CASSRGQGAFPYEQFF. This chain links TRBV13 with TRBJ2-1; TRBD1 matches at 12 bases. Germline CDR1 is PRHDT and CDR2 is FYEKMQ (reference sequence). V was clipped by 5 bases and J by 10 bases; unmatched bases: 12. The CDR3 loop spans 16 amino acids.

Here the CDR3 reads CASRAGTGGLEQYF. The CDR3 DNA sequence: TGTGCCAGCAGGGCCGGGACAGGGGGCCTCGAGCAGTACTTC. The chain couples TRBV5-8 to TRBJ2-7, with 12 bases aligning to TRBD1. Germline V gene sequence: CDR1 SGHTS, CDR2 YDEGEE. There are 14 residues in the CDR3. J lost 6 bases, V lost 5 bases, and 6 bases had no gene match.

As for this clonotype: This is likely an artifact of a read error, given a far larger clone one base away. The chain recombines TRBV6-6 with TRBJ2-5, with 8 bases matching TRBD2. This CDR3 region has 16 residues. Germline V gene lookup returns CDR1 MNHNY and CDR2 SVGAGI (reference sequence). V was pared by 5 bases and J by 11 bases, with 19 bases of the junction left unmatched. Here the CDR3 reads CASSELGGGSYNEQYF. In nucleotides, the CDR3 is TGTGCCAGCAGTGAGCTCGGCGGGGGGTCCTACAATGAGCAGTACTTC.

This clonotype was found a few times. The chain links TRBV5-1 to TRBJ2-7; 9 nucleotides line up with TRBD1. Germline CDR1 is SGHRS and CDR2 is YFSETQ. Trimming cost V 4 bases and J 0 bases; bases outside gene matches: 2. The CDR3 has 14 amino acids. CDR3 sequence (DNA): TGCGCCAGCAGCCAGACAGGGGGCTCCTACGAGCAGTACTTC. It specifies CASSQTGGSYEQYF.

Regarding this clonotype: A far bigger clonotype differs at one base, so this is likely a read error. CDR3 DNA: TGTGCCAGCAACGAGGTACCGTCCGGACAAGAGACCCAGTACTTC. The encoded protein is CASNEVPSGQETQYF. The V and J genes are TRBV21-1 and TRBJ2-5. TRBV21-1 is a documented pseudogene. There are 15 residues in the CDR3.